The present T cell receptor beta chain was sequenced within a study of blood T cell repertoires in COVID-19 (dated by TCRdb to about 2020). About the study as a whole: Samples covering the acute and convalescent phases of COVID-19 were provided by collaborators in the United States, Italy and Spain. The material from the prospective study consisted of cDNA or gDNA derived from T cells, B-cell-depleted T cells, or PBMCs. Samples came from the ongoing ImmuneRACE study (first 160 participants) plus 1,254 subjects from 6 global collaborators. Where available, HLA class I and class II types were taken from metadata supplied by the sample provider and were not determined by assay-based typing. A freely available public database, intended as a resource for researchers studying the immune response to SARS-CoV-2, is where the repertoires were released. Deeply sampled blood TCRbeta repertoires from subjects exposed to, actively infected with, or recovered from COVID-19 were included in the dataset. A de-identified subject ID, COVID-19 status, age in years and sex were almost always included in the sample metadata. The research as a whole found: The quantity of clinical and demographic metadata differed by source and by participant and was supplied without curation.

V drops 6 bases and J drops 3 bases, leaving 24 bases in between. Inclusive of the bounding cysteine and phenylalanine, the CDR3 is 18 residues long. CDR3 DNA only is kept here, 54 bases in frame from base 1. The germline V gene yields SNHLY for CDR1 and FYNNEI for CDR2. As for this clone: The clone's antigen remains unknown. There are no base qualities to consult, and no much larger clone falls within one base.

Another Seattle source contributed samples from volunteer blood donors who had recovered from COVID-19. Whole blood was collected in K2EDTA tubes by collaborating institutions according to the institutions' own protocols. Collaborator samples were shipped for TCRbeta analysis as frozen whole blood, isolated PBMCs, or DNA extracted from either sample type. The immunoSEQ Assay, a bias-controlled multiplex PCR, was used to amplify TCRbeta CDR3 regions from genomic DNA. The authors' pipeline ran thus. Within the assay, amplification of reference gene primers was used to estimate how many nucleated cells each sample contained. To quantify the absolute abundance of each unique TCRbeta CDR3 rearrangement, sequence reads were collapsed and filtered. For each sample, productive Simpson clonality was calculated as the square root of Simpson's diversity index over productive rearrangements. In its TCRdb copy, this immuneACCESS table keeps in-frame sequences only and misses some clones. Where compared with another copy, unresolved V genes explain less than half of these, and the others have no known cause. V, J and clone size derive from that table, while D and trimming were established from the DNA sequence. This sample is represented by 240,000 or so clones; roughly 90% of them were singletons. 7.2% of the sample is taken by the ten largest.

The rearranged segments are TRBV2 and TRBJ1-3; no confident D gene assignment can be made. The sequencing input was peripheral blood. The clonotype originates from a man between 60 and 75 years old who had recovered from COVID-19. The CDR3 has the sequence CASSHQRMALVNGNTIYF. The sequenced DNA is TGTGCCAGCAGCCACCAGAGGATGGCGCTGGTTAATGGAAACACCATATATTTT.